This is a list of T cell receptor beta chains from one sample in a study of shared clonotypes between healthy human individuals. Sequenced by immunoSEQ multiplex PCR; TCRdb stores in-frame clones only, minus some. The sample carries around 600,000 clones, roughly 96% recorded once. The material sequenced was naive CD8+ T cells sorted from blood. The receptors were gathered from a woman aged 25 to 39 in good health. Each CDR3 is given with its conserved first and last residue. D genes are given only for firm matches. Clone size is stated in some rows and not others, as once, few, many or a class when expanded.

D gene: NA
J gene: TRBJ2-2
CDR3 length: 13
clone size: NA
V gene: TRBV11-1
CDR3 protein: CASSPPDTGELFF
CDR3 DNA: TGTGCCAGCAGCCCACCAGACACCGGGGAGCTGTTTTTT

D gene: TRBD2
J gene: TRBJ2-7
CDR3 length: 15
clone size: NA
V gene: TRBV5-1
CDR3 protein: CASSPSGLAGYEQYF
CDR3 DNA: TGCGCCAGCAGCCCCTCAGGACTAGCGGGTTACGAGCAGTACTTC

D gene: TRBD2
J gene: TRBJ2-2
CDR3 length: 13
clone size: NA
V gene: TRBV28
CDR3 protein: CASSRGLAGELFF
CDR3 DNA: TGTGCCAGCAGCAGAGGACTAGCCGGGGAGCTGTTTTTT

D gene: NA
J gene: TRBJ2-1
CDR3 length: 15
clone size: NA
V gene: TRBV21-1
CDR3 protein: CASSPPEGAYNEQFF
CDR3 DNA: TGTGCCAGCAGCCCCCCAGAGGGCGCCTACAATGAGCAGTTCTTC

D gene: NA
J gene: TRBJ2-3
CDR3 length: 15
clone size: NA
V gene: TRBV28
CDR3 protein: CASSLGAGGSDTQYF
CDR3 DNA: TGTGCCAGCAGTTTGGGAGCCGGAGGATCAGATACGCAGTATTTT

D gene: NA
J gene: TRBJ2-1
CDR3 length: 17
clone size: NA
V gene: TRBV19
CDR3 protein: CASSISGSGTYYNEQFF
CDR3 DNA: TGTGCCAGTAGTATTTCCGGCTCGGGGACTTACTACAATGAGCAGTTCTTC

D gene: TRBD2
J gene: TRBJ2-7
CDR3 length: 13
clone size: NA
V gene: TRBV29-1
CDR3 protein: CSVVLAGVYEQYF
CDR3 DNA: TGCAGCGTTGTTCTAGCGGGAGTCTACGAGCAGTACTTC

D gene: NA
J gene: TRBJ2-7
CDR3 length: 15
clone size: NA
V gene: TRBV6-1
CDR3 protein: CASSEYGQTSYEQYF
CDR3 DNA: TGTGCCAGCAGTGAATACGGACAGACCTCCTACGAGCAGTACTTC

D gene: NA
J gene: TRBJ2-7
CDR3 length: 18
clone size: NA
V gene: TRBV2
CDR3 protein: CASSEGLVEGPRNDEQYF
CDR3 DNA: TGTGCCAGCAGTGAGGGTCTGGTGGAGGGTCCTAGGAACGACGAGCAGTACTTC

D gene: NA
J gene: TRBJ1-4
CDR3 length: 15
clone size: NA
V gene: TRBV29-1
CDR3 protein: CSVEVGGGTNEKLFF
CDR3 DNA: TGCAGCGTTGAAGTGGGGGGAGGAACTAATGAAAAACTGTTTTTT

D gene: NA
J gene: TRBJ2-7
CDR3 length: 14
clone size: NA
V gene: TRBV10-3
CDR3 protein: CAISVPGSSYEQYF
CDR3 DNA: TGTGCCATCAGTGTACCAGGAAGCTCCTACGAGCAGTACTTC

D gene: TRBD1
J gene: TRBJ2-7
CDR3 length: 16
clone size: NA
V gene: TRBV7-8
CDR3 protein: CASSEAPGTGSYEQYF
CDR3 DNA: TGTGCCAGCAGCGAGGCACCCGGGACAGGGTCCTACGAGCAGTACTTC

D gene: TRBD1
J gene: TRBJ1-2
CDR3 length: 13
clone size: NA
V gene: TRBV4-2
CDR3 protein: CASSGGQGVGYTF
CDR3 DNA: TGTGCCAGCAGCGGGGGACAGGGGGTCGGCTACACCTTC

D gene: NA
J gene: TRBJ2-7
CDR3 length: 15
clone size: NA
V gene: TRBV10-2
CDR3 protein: CASSDPGERSYEQYF
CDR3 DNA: TGCGCCAGCAGTGACCCCGGGGAACGCTCCTACGAGCAGTACTTC

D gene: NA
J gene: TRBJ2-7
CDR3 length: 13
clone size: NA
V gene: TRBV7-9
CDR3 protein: CASSVRLGDEQYF
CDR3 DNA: TGTGCCAGCAGCGTCAGGTTGGGGGACGAGCAGTACTTC

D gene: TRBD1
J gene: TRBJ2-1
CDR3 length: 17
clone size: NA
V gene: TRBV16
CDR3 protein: CASSHSVNRGENDEQFF
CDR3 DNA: TGTGCCAGCAGCCATTCGGTTAACAGGGGGGAAAACGATGAGCAGTTCTTC

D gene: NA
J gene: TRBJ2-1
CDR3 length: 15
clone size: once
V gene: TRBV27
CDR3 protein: CASSLNTIPSNEQFF
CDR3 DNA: TGTGCCAGCAGTTTAAACACCATCCCCTCCAATGAGCAGTTCTTC

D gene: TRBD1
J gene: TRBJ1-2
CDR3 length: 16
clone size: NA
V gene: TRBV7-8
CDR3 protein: CASSEWGQGISGGYTF
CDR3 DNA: TGTGCCAGCAGCGAATGGGGACAGGGGATTAGCGGGGGCTACACCTTC

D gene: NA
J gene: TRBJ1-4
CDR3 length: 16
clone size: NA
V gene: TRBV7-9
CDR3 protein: CASSLDRTATNEKLFF
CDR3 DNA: TGTGCCAGCAGCCTAGACAGGACCGCAACTAATGAAAAACTGTTTTTT

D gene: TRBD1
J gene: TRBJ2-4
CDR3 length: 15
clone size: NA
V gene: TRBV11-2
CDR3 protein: CASSSLRDRGDIQYF
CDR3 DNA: TGTGCCAGCAGCTCTCTCCGGGACAGGGGGGACATTCAGTACTTC

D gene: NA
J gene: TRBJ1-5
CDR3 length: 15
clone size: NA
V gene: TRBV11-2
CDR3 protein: CASSLWGGSNQPQHF
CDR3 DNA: TGTGCCAGCAGCTTATGGGGGGGGAGCAATCAGCCCCAGCATTTT

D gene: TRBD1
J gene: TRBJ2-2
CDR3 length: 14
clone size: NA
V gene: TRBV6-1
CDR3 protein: CASSRTGRTGELFF
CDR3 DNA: TGTGCCAGCAGTCGGACAGGGAGGACCGGGGAGCTGTTTTTT

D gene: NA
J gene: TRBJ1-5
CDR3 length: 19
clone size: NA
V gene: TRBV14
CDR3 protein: CASSQVSGGVSRKNQPQHF
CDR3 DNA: TGTGCCAGCAGCCAAGTTTCCGGGGGGGTCTCGCGGAAGAATCAGCCCCAGCATTTT

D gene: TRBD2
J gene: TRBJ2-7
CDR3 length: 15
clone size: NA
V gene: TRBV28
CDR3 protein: CASSATSGGSYEQYF
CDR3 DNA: TGTGCCAGCAGTGCAACTAGCGGGGGGTCCTACGAGCAGTACTTC

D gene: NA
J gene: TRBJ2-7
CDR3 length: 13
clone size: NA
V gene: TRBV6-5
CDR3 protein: CASSTPSGDEQYF
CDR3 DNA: TGTGCCAGCAGTACACCTTCCGGGGACGAGCAGTACTTC

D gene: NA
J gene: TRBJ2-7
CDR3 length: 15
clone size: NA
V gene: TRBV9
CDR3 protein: CASSLELGDPYEQYF
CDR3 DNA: TGTGCCAGCAGCCTCGAGCTAGGGGATCCCTACGAGCAGTACTTC

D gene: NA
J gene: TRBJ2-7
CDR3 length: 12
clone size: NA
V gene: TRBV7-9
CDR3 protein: CASSSPEGEQYF
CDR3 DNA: TGTGCCAGCAGCTCCCCGGAGGGGGAGCAGTACTTC

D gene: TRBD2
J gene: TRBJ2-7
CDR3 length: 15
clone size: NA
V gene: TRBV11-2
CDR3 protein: CASSSGTSGRSEQYF
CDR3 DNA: TGTGCCAGCAGCTCGGGGACTAGCGGGAGGTCCGAGCAGTACTTC

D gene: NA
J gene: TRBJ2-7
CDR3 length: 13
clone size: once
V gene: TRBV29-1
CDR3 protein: CSVHGSSAYEQYF
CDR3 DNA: TGCAGCGTACACGGTTCTAGCGCGTACGAGCAGTACTTC

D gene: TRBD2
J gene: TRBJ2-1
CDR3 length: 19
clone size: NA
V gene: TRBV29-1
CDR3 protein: CSVVGKLGTRFLRYNEQFF
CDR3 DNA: TGCAGCGTTGTTGGCAAACTAGGGACTAGATTTTTGAGATACAATGAGCAGTTCTTC

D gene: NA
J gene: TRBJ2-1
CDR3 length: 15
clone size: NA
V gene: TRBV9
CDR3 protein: CASSYDGGYYNEQFF
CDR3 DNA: TGTGCCAGCAGCTACGACGGTGGGTACTACAATGAGCAGTTCTTC

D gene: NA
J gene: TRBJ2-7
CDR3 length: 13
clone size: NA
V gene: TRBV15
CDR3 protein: CATSRDAGYEQYF
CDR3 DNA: TGTGCCACCAGCAGAGATGCGGGGTACGAGCAGTACTTC

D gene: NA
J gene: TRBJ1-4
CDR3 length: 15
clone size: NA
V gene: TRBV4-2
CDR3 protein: CASSHRDTTNEKLFF
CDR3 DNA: TGTGCCAGCAGCCACCGGGACACAACTAATGAAAAACTGTTTTTT

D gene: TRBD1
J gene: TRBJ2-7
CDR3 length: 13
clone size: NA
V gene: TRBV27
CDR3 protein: CASTGTGIYEQYF
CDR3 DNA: TGTGCCAGTACCGGGACAGGGATCTACGAGCAGTACTTC

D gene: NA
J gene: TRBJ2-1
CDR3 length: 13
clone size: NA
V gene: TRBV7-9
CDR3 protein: CASSPLIRGEQFF
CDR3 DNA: TGTGCCAGCAGCCCCCTGATAAGAGGTGAGCAGTTCTTC

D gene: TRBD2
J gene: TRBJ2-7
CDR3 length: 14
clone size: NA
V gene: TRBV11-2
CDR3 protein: CASSLTSGSYEQYF
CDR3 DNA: TGTGCCAGCAGCTTGACTAGCGGGTCCTACGAGCAGTACTTC

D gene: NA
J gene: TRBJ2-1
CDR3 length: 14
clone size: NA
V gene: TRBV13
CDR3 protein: CASSFREGRWEQFF
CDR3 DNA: TGTGCCAGCAGCTTCAGAGAGGGCCGGTGGGAGCAGTTCTTC

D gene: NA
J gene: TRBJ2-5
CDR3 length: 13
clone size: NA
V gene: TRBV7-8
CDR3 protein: CASRDKARRSQYF
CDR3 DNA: TGTGCCAGCAGAGACAAGGCCCGGCGGTCCCAGTACTTC

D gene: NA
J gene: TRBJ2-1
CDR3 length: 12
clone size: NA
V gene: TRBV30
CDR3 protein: CAWSSYYNEQFF
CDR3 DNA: TGTGCCTGGAGTTCCTATTACAATGAGCAGTTCTTC

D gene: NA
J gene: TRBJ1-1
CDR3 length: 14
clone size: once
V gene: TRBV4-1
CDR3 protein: CASSQDRGNTEAFF
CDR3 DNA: TGCGCCAGCAGCCAGGACCGGGGGAACACTGAAGCTTTCTTT

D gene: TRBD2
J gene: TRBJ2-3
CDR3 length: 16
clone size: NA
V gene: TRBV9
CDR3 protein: CASSGSGSGATDTQYF
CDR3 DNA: TGTGCCAGCAGCGGAAGCGGGAGTGGAGCCACAGATACGCAGTATTTT

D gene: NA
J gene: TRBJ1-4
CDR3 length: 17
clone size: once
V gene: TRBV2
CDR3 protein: CASRHQTGSATNEKLFF
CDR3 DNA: TGTGCCAGCAGGCATCAGACGGGGAGCGCAACTAATGAAAAACTGTTTTTT

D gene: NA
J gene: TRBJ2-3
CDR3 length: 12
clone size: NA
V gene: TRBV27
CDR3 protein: CASSLVGGTQYF
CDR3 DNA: TGTGCCAGCAGTTTAGTCGGGGGTACGCAGTATTTT

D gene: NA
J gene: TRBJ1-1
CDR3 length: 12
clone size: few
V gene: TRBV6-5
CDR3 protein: CASMGQGTEAFF
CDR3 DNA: TGTGCCAGCATGGGGCAGGGCACTGAAGCTTTCTTT

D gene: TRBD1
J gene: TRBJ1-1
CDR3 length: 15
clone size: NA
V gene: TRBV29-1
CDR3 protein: CSVGEDRLGGTEAFF
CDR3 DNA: TGCAGCGTTGGCGAGGACAGGTTAGGAGGGACTGAAGCTTTCTTT

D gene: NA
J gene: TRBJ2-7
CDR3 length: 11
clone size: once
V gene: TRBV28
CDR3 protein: CATLMGGEQYF
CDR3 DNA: TGTGCCACCCTGATGGGGGGCGAGCAGTACTTC

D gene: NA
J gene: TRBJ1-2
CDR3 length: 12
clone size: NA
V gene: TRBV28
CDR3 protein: CASSLSRAGYTF
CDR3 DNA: TGTGCCAGCAGTTTATCCAGGGCTGGCTACACCTTC

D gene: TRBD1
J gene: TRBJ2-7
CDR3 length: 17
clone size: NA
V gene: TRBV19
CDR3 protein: CASSGTGESQSSYEQYF
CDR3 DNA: TGTGCCAGTAGTGGGACAGGGGAAAGTCAGTCGTCCTACGAGCAGTACTTC

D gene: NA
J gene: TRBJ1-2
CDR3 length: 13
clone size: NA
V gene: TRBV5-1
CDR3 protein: CASSLRPPYGYTF
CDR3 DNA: TGCGCCAGCAGCTTGAGGCCGCCCTATGGCTACACCTTC

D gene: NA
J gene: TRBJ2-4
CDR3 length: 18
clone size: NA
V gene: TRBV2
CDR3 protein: CASSEDLLWELAKNIQYF
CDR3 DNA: TGTGCCAGCAGTGAGGACTTACTGTGGGAACTAGCCAAAAACATTCAGTACTTC

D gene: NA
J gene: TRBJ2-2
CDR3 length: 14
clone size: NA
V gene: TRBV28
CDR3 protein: CASSPVEGHGELFF
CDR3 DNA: TGTGCCAGCAGTCCGGTGGAGGGCCACGGGGAGCTGTTTTTT

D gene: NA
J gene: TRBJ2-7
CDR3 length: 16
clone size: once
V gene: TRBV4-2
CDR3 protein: CASSPGGQSYSYEQYF
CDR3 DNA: TGTGCCAGCAGCCCTGGAGGACAGTCCTACTCCTACGAGCAGTACTTC